A single sample is the source of the 10 T cell receptor beta chains below, sequenced in a study of blood T cell repertoires in COVID-19. Sequencing used immunoSEQ multiplex PCR; TCRdb keeps in-frame clones, though not all of them. This table has 70,000 to 95,000 clones, more than 70% appearing once. The sequenced sample consisted of peripheral blood. All receptors come from a man over 45 with COVID-19, enrolled during active disease.

V is TRBV5-4 and J is TRBJ1-2; tentative D call: TRBD1 (6 bases). The CDR3 extends over 14 amino acids. The germline V gene has CDR1 SGHNT and CDR2 YYREEE (reference sequence). Trimming pared 2 bases from V and 8 bases from J, leaving 16 bases between. The CDR3 reads CASSFAGEPLGYTF. In nucleotides, the CDR3 is TGTGCCAGCAGCTTCGCAGGGGAGCCTTTAGGCTACACCTTC.

The chain uses TRBV18 and TRBJ1-5; 10 bases match TRBD1. V lost 4 bases and J lost 6; bases outside the gene matches: 6. CDR1 is KGHSH and CDR2 is LQKENI in the germline V gene. The CDR3 length is 15 residues. The CDR3 here is CASSLAGQGSQPQHF. The CDR3 nucleotides are TGTGCCAGCTCACTAGCGGGACAGGGGAGTCAGCCCCAGCATTTT.

The chain carries TRBV4-3 and TRBJ2-7, with 8 nucleotides matching TRBD2. The V and J ends lost 3 bases and 4 bases, in that order; junction bases with no gene match: 8. The CDR3 totals 15 residues. CDR1 and CDR2 from the germline V gene are LGHNA and YSLEER. In DNA form, the CDR3 reads TGCGCCAGCAGCCATGCCGCCGGGGGGGCGTACGAGCAGTACTTC. It translates to CASSHAAGGAYEQYF.

The V call is TRBV19, the J call TRBJ2-5; TRBD2 agrees at 10 bases. This CDR3 contains 16 residues. The trim removed 0 bases at V and 5 bases at J, leaving 6 bases unmatched. CDR1 and CDR2 from the germline V gene are LNHDA and SQIVND (reference sequence). The chain's CDR3 is CASSIEKRGGRETQYF. The CDR3 nucleotides are TGTGCCAGTAGTATAGAAAAGCGGGGGGGCCGCGAGACCCAGTACTTC.

The J gene is TRBJ1-1, the V gene TRBV7-2; D might be TRBD1 (5 bases). V dropped 3 bases and J dropped 5 bases, with 13 bases sitting between them. CDR3 length: 14 amino acids. CDR1 is SGHTA, CDR2 FQGNSA, per germline. The CDR3 protein is CASSFPGGGTEAFF. The CDR3 bases are TGTGCCAGCAGCTTCCCGGGCGGGGGTACTGAAGCTTTCTTT. Drawing the rest from reference TRBV7-2 and TRBJ1-1, the complete variable domain is GAGVSQSPSNKVTEKGKDVELRCDPISGHTALYWYRQSLGQGLEFLIYFQGNSAPDKSGLPSDRFSAERTGGSVSTLTIQRTQQEDSAVYLCASSFPGGGTEAFFGQGTRLTVV.

This clone was recorded once. The J gene is TRBJ2-3, the V gene TRBV6-4; 10 bases align to TRBD2. Trimming took 3 bases from V and 2 from J; bases not matched to a gene: 2. The CDR3 is 15 residues long. Looked up from germline, CDR1 is MRHNA and CDR2 is SNTAGT. The CDR3 here is CASSESGGATDTQYF. In DNA, the CDR3 is TGTGCCAGCAGTGAGAGCGGGGGGGCCACAGATACGCAGTATTTT.

This clone was seen once. The rearrangement uses TRBV6-2 or TRBV6-3 and TRBJ1-1; no definite D call. Germline V gene lookup returns CDR1 MNHEY and CDR2 SVGEGT. This CDR3 spans 13 amino acids. V was pared by 5 bases and J by 0 bases, with 7 bases between. The CDR3 loop reads CASSSEMNTEAFF. CDR3 DNA sequence: TGTGCCAGCAGTAGCGAAATGAACACTGAAGCTTTCTTT.

This clone has only one observation. The chain has TRBV7-9 and TRBJ1-4; D ambiguous. Germline V gives CDR1 SEHNR, CDR2 FQNEAQ (reference sequence). V was pared by 1 base and J by 6 bases, with 15 bases between. The CDR3 totals 16 residues. CDR3 sequence (DNA): TGTGCCAGCAGCTTAGATGGGCGTGGAACCCATGAAAAACTGTTTTTT. Residues: CASSLDGRGTHEKLFF.

This clone was counted a single time. The chain has TRBV11-2 and TRBJ2-7; 14 bases align to TRBD2. This CDR3 has 18 amino acids. J lost 5 bases, V lost 0 bases, and 9 bases had no gene match. Germline values: CDR1 SGHAT, CDR2 FQNNGV. CDR3 DNA: TGTGCCAGCAGCTTAGATGGACTAGCGGGGGGCGTTCCCCACGAGCAGTACTTC. It is translated as CASSLDGLAGGVPHEQYF.

The rearrangement uses TRBV6-5 and TRBJ1-4; TRBD1 is a possible D gene (6 bases). V was pared by 8 bases and J by 2 bases, with 15 bases between. The V gene's germline CDR1 is MNHEY and CDR2 SVGAGI. The CDR3 has 15 residues. The CDR3 spells CASSPGERTNEKLFF. The CDR3 coding sequence is TGTGCCAGCTCCCCAGGGGAGAGGACTAATGAAAAACTGTTTTTT.